The T cell receptor beta chain described here comes from a study of identifying expanded T cells in peripheral blood. To note about this clone: The antigen remains undetermined.

No infections or other immune events were documented during collection. General study findings and limits: Clone count variance between two-week samples rose with total template count. Differentially abundant clones: approximately 1.3 between replicates, approximately 16 at roughly 13 days, more than 18 at four.

Data came from immunoSEQ multiplex PCR; TCRdb stores just in-frame clones and leaves some out. The table records over 75,000 clones, 70% to 90% of them present only once. Sequencing was performed on blood. The sequence came from a person aged 18 to 75 in good health.

The CDR3 loop reads CAISEYGQGNEQYF. As DNA, the CDR3 is TGTGCCATCAGTGAGTACGGACAGGGCAACGAGCAGTACTTC. The rearrangement links TRBV10-3 to TRBJ2-7; 8 positions match TRBD1. Germline-derived CDR1 and CDR2 are ENHRY and SYGVKD. The ends lost 1 base at V and 5 bases at J; junction bases unmatched: 4. The CDR3 runs 14 residues.